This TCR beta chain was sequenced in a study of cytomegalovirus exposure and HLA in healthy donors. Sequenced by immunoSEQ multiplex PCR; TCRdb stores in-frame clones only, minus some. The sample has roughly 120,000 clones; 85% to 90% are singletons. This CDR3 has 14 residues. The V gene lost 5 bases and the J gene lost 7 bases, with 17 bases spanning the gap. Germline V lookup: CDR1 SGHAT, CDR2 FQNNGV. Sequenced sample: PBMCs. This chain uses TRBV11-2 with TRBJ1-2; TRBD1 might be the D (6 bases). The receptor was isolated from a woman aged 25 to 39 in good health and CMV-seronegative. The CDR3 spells CASSENTGSSGYTF. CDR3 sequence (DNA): TGTGCCAGCAGCGAAAATACAGGGTCGTCTGGCTACACCTTC.